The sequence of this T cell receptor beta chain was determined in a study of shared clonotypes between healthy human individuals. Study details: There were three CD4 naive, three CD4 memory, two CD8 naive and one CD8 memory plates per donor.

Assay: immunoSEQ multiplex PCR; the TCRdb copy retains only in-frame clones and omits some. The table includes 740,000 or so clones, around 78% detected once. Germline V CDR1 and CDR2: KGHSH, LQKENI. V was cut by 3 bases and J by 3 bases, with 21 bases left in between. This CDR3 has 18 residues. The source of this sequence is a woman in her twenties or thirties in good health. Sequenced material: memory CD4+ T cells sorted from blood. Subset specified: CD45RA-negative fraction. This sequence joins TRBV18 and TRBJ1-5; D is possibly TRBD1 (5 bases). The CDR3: CASSPPNGGGMNNQPQHF. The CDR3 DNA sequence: TGTGCCAGCTCACCCCCGAATGGGGGTGGGATGAACAATCAGCCCCAGCATTTT.